This T cell receptor beta chain came from a study of control samples from healthy donors and cancer patients. This CDR3 has 15 amino acids. V was pared by 6 bases and J by 0 bases, with 12 bases between. CDR1 and CDR2 from the germline V gene are MNHNY and SVGAGI (reference sequence). TCRdb's copy holds only in-frame clones and misses some; the assay was immunoSEQ multiplex PCR. The repertoire includes some 20,000 clones, 70% to 90% of them detected once, and about 9% sits in the top ten. The sequenced sample consisted of PBMCs. The rearrangement joins TRBV6-6 to TRBJ1-3; no clear D. The source of this sequence is a woman aged 55-69 years with head and neck cancer. This CDR3 is CASSSAPYSGNTIYF. Written as DNA, the CDR3 is TGTGCCAGCAGCAGTGCTCCGTACTCTGGAAACACCATATATTTT.